Reported below is one T cell receptor (beta chain). The target antigen is unknown. The sample originates from a study of shared clonotypes between healthy human individuals. Trimming stripped 3 bases from V and 1 base from J, with 12 bases between. Germline V gene sequence: CDR1 KGHSH, CDR2 LQKENI. The CDR3 runs to 15 residues. Assay: immunoSEQ multiplex PCR; the TCRdb copy retains only in-frame clones and omits some. The table has about 2.5 million clones, approximately 90% seen once. Study-level findings and limits: Of the naive CD4 clonotypes, around 4.9% were shared across several donors. Researchers found naive subsets generally carried larger estimated richness than memory subsets.

The V call is TRBV18, the J call TRBJ1-1; the D is unclear. The sequencing input was naive CD4+ T cells from PBMCs. Subset noted: CD45RA+ positively selected. The origin of this receptor is a man younger than 30 in good health. Some clones in this sample may be carry-over from other donors' samples. CDR3 DNA sequence: TGTGCCAGCTCACCTATGGCCGTCCAGAACACTGAAGCTTTCTTT. Translated: CASSPMAVQNTEAFF.